A selection of T cell receptor beta chains follows, all from one sample in a study of PD-1 blockade in classical Hodgkin lymphoma. Method: immunoSEQ multiplex PCR; TCRdb's copy keeps in-frame clones and lacks some. The repertoire holds about 30,000 clones, with 80% to 90% as singletons. Material: CD4+ T cells from blood, obtained before the fourth cycle of nivolumab. The receptor source for this set is a human donor with classical Hodgkin lymphoma. The CDR3 runs from the conserved cysteine through the conserved F or W. D genes are given only for firm matches.

>.|TRBV9
CASSVGGSADLYEQYF
>TRBD1|TRBV30
CAWSVTGGLNEQFF
>TRBD1|TRBV5-1
CASSLGQGAADTQYF
>.|TRBV30
CAWSVLGIYGYTF
>.|TRBV5-1
CASSLAPAVTYEQYF
>.|TRBV6-6
CASRFTDTQYF
>.|TRBV7-9
CASSLGGGRNSHEQYF
>.|TRBV6-1
CASSDGVVRQPQHF
>TRBD1|TRBV5-1
CASSLDIAGGSYEQYF
>.|TRBV7-6
CASTKSGVGVETQYF
>.|TRBV12-1
CASSLCVLCGGNQPQHF
>TRBD1|TRBV28
CASSRDRGDGYTF
>.|TRBV7-2
CASWSGGFYGYTF
>.|TRBV10-3
CAISEPRTASGELFF
>TRBD1|TRBV19
CASSYRGNNSPLHF
>TRBD1|TRBV5-6
CASSLAGGSNQPQHF
>.|TRBV6-1
CASSEAEGMRGYTF
>.|TRBV25-1
CASESGAERSYNSPLHF
>.|TRBV27
CASSPEASGANVLTF
>.|TRBV6-6
CASSLPGARDNYGYTF
>.|TRBV5-1
CASSLGRTSPLHF
>.|TRBV5-1
CASSLAPGVDTQYF
>.|TRBV5-1
CASSLSGQSYNEQFF
>.|TRBV28
CASRPASSGANVLTF
>TRBD2|TRBV5-1
CASSVGGGGVQETQYF
>.|TRBV6-6
CASSSERTDYGYTF
>TRBD1|TRBV2
CASSTTGGASGELFF
>.|TRBV5-4
CASTDLAPSTDTQYF
>TRBD1|TRBV18
CASSPTSDRGYGYTF
>.|TRBV11-3
CASSFSGYNEQFF
>.|TRBV30
CAWSVRNPRDLYF
>TRBD1|TRBV5-1
CASTTGGFGNTIYF
>.|TRBV7-7
CASSPYVGGQETQYF
>.|TRBV7-9
CASSLVEQFF
>.|TRBV6-4
CATNRGSNYGYTF
>.|TRBV5-1
CASTLIPGVGEKLFF
>.|TRBV5-1
CASSLKGEGNTIYF
>TRBD1|TRBV5-4
CASSIKTGDGETQYF
>.|TRBV4-1
CASSQVQDPGSYEQYF
>.|TRBV4-1
CASSQDIQGSGRNGYTF
>TRBD1|TRBV7-9
CASSSFDRDYNEQFF